This T cell receptor beta chain is drawn from a study of blood T cell repertoires in COVID-19 (dated by TCRdb to 2018 to 2021). About the study as a whole: Collaborator samples came from the United States, Italy and Spain and covered acute and convalescent phases of COVID-19. The material from the prospective study consisted of cDNA or gDNA derived from T cells, B-cell-depleted T cells, or PBMCs. The dataset comprised deeply sampled blood TCRbeta repertoires from subjects exposed to, actively infected with, or recovered from COVID-19. The repertoires were released in a freely available public database meant as a resource for research on the immune response to SARS-CoV-2. Samples came from the ongoing ImmuneRACE study (first 160 participants) plus 1,254 subjects from 6 global collaborators. Nearly every sample came with metadata listing a de-identified subject ID, COVID-19 status, age in years and sex. HLA class I and class II types, where available, came from metadata supplied by the sample provider rather than from assay-based typing.

What the authors observed across the whole study: The quantity of clinical and demographic metadata differed by source and by participant and was supplied without curation.

Note on this clone: Its specific antigen is unknown. Per-nucleotide qualities are absent, and no much larger clonotype sits a single base away.

In the prospective study, participants were roughly 18 to 95 years old, resided in 24 geographic areas of the United States, and were enrolled through a virtual design. To assign participants to cohorts, the prospective study relied on clinical history that participants themselves reported in a screening survey and a study questionnaire. ImmuneRACE Cohort 3 recovered participants were defined by two consecutive negative NP/OP PCR tests, healthcare professional clearance, or symptom resolution. In the prospective study, whole blood, serum and a nasopharyngeal or oropharyngeal swab were collected from each participant by mobile phlebotomists. Prospective study participants could optionally give additional blood draws and questionnaires over an approximately 2-month period. Prospective study blood samples were shipped either frozen or at room temperature before DNA extraction. V is clipped by 4 bases and J by 2 bases, and the sequence between their germline boundaries is 14 bases long. The CDR3 covers 16 residues, taking in both the cysteine and the phenylalanine. The retained sequence is limited to the CDR3, 48 bases, with the frame set at the first base. CDR1 and CDR2 are drawn from the germline V gene: KGHDR, SFDVKD.

TCRbeta CDR3 regions were amplified from genomic DNA using the immunoSEQ Assay, a bias-controlled multiplex PCR. For the original study's pipeline: The number of nucleated cells in each sample was estimated from the amplification of reference gene primers within the assay. Sequence reads were collapsed and filtered to measure the absolute abundance of every unique TCRbeta CDR3 rearrangement. For each sample, productive Simpson clonality was calculated as the square root of Simpson's diversity index over productive rearrangements. The table was pulled from immuneACCESS by TCRdb, which kept in-frame rearrangements only. Such tables lose some clones; where checked, under half of the loss comes from unresolved V genes, and the rest has no known cause. V and J calls and clone size are those listed in that table; D and trimming were worked out from the DNA. Present in this sample are 300,000 to 400,000 clones, 89% of which were seen just once. The leading ten clones occupy 5.2% of the sample.

Sequencing used PBMCs or T cells enriched from blood (not recorded which). The sequence was obtained from a man in his 60s who had recovered from COVID-19. Here the chain combines TRBV24-1 and TRBJ1-5; the D gene remains uncertain. The CDR3 here reads CATSEAGAAGNQPQHF. The nucleotides are TGTGCCACCAGTGAGGCCGGAGCTGCGGGCAATCAGCCCCAGCATTTT.